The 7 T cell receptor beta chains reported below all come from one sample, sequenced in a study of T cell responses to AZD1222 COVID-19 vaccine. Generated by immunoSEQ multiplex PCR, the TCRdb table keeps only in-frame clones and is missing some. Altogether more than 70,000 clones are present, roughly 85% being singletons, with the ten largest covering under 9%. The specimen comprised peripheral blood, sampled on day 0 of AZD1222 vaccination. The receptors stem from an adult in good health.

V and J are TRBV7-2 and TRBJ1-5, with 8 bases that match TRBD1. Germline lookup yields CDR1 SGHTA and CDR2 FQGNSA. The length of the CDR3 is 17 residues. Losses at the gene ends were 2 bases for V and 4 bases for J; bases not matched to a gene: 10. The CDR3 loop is CASSLNGARTGNQPQHF. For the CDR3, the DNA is TGTGCCAGCAGCTTAAATGGTGCTAGGACAGGGAATCAGCCCCAGCATTTT.

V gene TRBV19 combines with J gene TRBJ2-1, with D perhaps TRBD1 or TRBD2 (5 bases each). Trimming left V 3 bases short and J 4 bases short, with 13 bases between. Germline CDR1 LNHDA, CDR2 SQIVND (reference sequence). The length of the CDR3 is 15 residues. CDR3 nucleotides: TGTGCCAGTAGTATTCGCGAAGGGACGTACAATGAGCAGTTCTTC. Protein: CASSIREGTYNEQFF.

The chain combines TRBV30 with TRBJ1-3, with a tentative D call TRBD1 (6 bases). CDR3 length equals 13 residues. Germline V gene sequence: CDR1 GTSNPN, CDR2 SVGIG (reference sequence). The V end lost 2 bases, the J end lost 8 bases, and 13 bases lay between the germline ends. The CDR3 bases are TGTGCCTGGAGTAACAGGGTTATGGACACCATATATTTT. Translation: CAWSNRVMDTIYF.

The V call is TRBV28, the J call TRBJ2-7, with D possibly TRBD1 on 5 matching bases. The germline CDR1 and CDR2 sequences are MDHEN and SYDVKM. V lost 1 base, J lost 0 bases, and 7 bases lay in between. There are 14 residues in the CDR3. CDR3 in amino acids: CASSLLDISYEQYF. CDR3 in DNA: TGTGCCAGCAGTTTATTGGACATCTCCTACGAGCAGTACTTC. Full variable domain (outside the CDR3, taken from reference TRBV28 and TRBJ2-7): DVKVTQSSRYLVKRTGEKVFLECVQDMDHENMFWYRQDPGLGLRLIYFSYDVKMKEKGDIPEGYSVSREKKERFSLILESASTNQTSMYLCASSLLDISYEQYFGPGTRLTVT.

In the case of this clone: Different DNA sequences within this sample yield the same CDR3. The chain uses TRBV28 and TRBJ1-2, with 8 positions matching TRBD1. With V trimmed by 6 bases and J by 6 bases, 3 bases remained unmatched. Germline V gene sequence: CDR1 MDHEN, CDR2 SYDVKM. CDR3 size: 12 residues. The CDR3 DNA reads TGTGCCAGCAGCCGACAGGGGAATGGCTACACCTTC. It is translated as CASSRQGNGYTF.

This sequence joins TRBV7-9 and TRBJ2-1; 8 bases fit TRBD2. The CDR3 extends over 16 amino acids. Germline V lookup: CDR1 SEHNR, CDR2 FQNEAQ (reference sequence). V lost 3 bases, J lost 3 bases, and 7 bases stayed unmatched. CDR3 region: CASSLVGTRDYNEQFF. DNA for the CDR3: TGTGCCAGCAGCTTGGTCGGGACTAGAGACTACAATGAGCAGTTCTTC. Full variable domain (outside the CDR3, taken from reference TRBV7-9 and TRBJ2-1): DTGVSQNPRHKITKRGQNVTFRCDPISEHNRLYWYRQTLGQGPEFLTYFQNEAQLEKSRLLSDRFSAERPKGSFSTLEIQRTEQGDSAMYLCASSLVGTRDYNEQFFGPGTRLTVL.

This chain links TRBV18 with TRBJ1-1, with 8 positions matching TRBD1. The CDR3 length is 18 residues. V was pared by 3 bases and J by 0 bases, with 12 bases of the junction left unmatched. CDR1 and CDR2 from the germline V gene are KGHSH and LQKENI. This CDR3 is CASSPQTGAEKMNTEAFF. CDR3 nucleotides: TGTGCCAGCTCACCGCAGACAGGGGCGGAAAAGATGAACACTGAAGCTTTCTTT.